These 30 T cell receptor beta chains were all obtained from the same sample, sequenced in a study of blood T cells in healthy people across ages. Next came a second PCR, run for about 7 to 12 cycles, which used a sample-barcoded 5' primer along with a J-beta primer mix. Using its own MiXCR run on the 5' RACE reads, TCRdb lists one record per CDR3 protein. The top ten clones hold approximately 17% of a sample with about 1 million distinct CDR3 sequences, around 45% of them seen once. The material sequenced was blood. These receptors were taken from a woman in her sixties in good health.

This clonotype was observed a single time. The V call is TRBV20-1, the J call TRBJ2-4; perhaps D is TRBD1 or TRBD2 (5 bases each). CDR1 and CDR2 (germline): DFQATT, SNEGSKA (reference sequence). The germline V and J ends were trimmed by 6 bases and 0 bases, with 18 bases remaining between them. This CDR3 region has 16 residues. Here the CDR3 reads CSAHGTVHLAKNIQYF. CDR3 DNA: TGCAGTGCCCACGGGACCGTCCATCTAGCCAAAAACATTCAGTACTTC.

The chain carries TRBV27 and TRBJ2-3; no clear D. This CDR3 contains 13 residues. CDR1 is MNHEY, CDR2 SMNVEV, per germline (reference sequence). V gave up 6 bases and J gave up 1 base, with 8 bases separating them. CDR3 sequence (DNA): TGTGCCAGCAGGGGGTGGCGCACAGATACGCAGTATTTT. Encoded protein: CASRGWRTDTQYF.

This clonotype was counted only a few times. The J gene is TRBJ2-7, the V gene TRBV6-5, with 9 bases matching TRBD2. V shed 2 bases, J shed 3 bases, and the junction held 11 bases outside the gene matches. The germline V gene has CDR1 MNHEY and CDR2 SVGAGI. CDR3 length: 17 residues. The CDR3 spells CASSYLQHSGRVYEQYF. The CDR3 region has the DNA TGTGCCAGCAGTTACCTTCAGCATAGCGGGAGAGTCTACGAGCAGTACTTC.

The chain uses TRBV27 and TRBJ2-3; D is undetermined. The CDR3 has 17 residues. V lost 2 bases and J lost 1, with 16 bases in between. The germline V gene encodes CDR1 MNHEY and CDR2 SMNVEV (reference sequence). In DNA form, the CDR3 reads TGTGCCAGCAGTTTACGTCAAGGGTGGGGTGGCACAGATACGCAGTATTTT. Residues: CASSLRQGWGGTDTQYF.

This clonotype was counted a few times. The CDR3 coding sequence is TGTGCCAGCAGCCCTCCCAGCGGGAGGTACAATGAGCAGTTCTTC. Its protein product is CASSPPSGRYNEQFF. V is TRBV27 and J is TRBJ2-1; 9 bases fit TRBD2. Germline V lookup: CDR1 MNHEY, CDR2 SMNVEV (reference sequence). This CDR3 has 15 amino acids. The V gene end was trimmed by 6 bases and the J gene end by 4 bases; junction bases not matched to a gene: 7.

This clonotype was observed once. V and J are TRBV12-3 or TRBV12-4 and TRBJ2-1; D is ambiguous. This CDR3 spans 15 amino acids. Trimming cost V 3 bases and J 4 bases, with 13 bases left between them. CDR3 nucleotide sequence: TGTGCCAGCAGTTTTACGCTGGGAACTTACAATGAGCAGTTCTTC. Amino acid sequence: CASSFTLGTYNEQFF.

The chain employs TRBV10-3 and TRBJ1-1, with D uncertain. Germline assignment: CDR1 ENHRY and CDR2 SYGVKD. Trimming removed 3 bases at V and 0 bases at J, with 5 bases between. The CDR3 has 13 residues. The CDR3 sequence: CAISDKMNTEAFF. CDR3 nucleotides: TGTGCCATCAGTGATAAAATGAACACTGAAGCTTTCTTT.

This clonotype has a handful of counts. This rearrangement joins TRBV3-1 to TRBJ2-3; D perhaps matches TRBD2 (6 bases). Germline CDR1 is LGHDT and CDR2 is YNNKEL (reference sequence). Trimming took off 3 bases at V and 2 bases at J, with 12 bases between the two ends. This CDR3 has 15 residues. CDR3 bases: TGTGCCAGCAGCCACCCCTTAGCGGACACAGATACGCAGTATTTT. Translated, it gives CASSHPLADTDTQYF.

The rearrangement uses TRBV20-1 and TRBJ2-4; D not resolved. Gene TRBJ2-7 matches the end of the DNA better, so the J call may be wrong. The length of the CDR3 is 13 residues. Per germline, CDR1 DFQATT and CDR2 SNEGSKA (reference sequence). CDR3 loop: CSARVVGDYEQYF. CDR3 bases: TGCAGTGCTAGAGTGGTGGGCGACTACGAGCAGTACTTC.

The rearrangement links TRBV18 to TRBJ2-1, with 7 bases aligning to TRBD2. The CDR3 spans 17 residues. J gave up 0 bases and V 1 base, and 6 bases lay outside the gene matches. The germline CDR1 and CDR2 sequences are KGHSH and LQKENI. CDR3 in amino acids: CASSPLGGGSSYNEQFF. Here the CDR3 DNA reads TGTGCCAGCTCACCACTCGGGGGAGGGAGCTCCTACAATGAGCAGTTCTTC.

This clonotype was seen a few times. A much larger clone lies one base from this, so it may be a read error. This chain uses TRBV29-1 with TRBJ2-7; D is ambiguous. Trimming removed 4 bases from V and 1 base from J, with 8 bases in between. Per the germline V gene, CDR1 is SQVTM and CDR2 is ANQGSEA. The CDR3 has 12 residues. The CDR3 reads CSVGATSYEQYF. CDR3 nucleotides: TGCAGCGTTGGCGCGACTTCCTACGAGCAGTACTTC.

The CDR3 DNA reads TGTGCCAGCAGTTACTCGGATCGGGGGCTATCCACAGATACGCAGTATTTT. Amino acids: CASSYSDRGLSTDTQYF. V and J are TRBV6-5 and TRBJ2-3, with D tentatively TRBD1 or TRBD2 (6 bases each). There are 17 residues in the CDR3. Germline V gives CDR1 MNHEY, CDR2 SVGAGI. V was cut by 0 bases and J by 2 bases, with 15 bases left in between.

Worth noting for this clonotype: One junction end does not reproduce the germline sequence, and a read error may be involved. CDR3 sequence reads: CASSLEGTGGYTF. CDR3 nucleotides: TGCGCGAGCAGCTTGGAGGGAACCGGAGGCTACACCTTC. The chain couples TRBV5-1 to TRBJ1-2; D remains ambiguous. Germline V gene data show CDR1 as SGHRS and CDR2 as YFSETQ. The CDR3 has 13 residues.

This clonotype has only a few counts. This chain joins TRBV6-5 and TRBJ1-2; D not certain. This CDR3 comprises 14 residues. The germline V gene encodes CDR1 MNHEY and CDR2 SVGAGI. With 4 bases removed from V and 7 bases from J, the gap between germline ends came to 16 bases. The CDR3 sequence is CASSFAPNSGGYTF. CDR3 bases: TGTGCCAGCAGTTTTGCCCCTAATTCCGGTGGCTACACCTTC.

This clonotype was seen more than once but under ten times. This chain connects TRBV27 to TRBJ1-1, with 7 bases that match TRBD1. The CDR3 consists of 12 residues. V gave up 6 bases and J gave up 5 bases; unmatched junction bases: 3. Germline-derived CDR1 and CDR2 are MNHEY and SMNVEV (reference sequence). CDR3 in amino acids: CASRQGWTEAFF. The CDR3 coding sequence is TGTGCCAGCAGACAGGGGTGGACTGAAGCTTTCTTT.

Here the CDR3 reads CASSPTSAITDTQYF. The CDR3 coding sequence is TGTGCCAGCAGCCCGACTAGCGCAATCACAGATACGCAGTATTTT. The chain uses TRBV12-3 or TRBV12-4 and TRBJ2-3, with 8 bases aligning to TRBD2. Unmatched junction bases numbered 7, after V lost 6 bases and J lost 2 bases. The CDR3 is made up of 15 amino acids.

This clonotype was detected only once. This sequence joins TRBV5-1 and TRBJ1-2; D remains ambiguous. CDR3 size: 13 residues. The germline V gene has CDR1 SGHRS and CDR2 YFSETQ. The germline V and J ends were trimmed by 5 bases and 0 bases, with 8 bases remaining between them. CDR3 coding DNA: TGCGCCAGCAGGGACGGTACTAACTATGGCTACACCTTC. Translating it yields CASRDGTNYGYTF.

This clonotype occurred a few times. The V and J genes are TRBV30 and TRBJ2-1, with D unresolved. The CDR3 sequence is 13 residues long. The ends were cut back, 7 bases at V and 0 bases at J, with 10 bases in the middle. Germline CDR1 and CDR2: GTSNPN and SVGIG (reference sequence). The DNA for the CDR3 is TGTGCCTCAGACAAGAGCTCCTACAATGAGCAGTTCTTC. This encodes CASDKSSYNEQFF.

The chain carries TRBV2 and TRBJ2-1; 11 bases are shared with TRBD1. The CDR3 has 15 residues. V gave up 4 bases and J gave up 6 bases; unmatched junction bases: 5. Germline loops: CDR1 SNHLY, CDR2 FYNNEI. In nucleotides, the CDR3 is TGTGCCAGCAGTGGAGGGACAGGGGGAGGCAATGAGCAGTTCTTC. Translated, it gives CASSGGTGGGNEQFF.

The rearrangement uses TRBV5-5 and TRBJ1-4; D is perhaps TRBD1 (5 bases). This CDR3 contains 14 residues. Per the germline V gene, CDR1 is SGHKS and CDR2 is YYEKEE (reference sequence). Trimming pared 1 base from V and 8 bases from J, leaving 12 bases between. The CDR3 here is CASSLSGVREKLFF. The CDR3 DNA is TGTGCCAGCAGCTTGTCGGGGGTCAGGGAAAAACTGTTTTTT.

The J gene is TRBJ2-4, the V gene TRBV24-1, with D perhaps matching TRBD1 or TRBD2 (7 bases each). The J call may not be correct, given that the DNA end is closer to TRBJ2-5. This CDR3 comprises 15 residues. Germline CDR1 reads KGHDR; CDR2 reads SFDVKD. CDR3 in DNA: TGTGCCACCAGTGACCCAGGGGGAGGGCAAGAGACCCAGTACTTC. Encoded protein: CATSDPGGGQETQYF.

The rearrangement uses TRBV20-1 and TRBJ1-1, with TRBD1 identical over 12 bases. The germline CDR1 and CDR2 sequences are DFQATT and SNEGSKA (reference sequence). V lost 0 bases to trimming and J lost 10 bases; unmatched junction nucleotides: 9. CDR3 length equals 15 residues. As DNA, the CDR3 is TGCAGTGCTAGAGATCGGACCGGGGACAGGGGGCGAGCTTTCTTT. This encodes CSARDRTGDRGRAFF.

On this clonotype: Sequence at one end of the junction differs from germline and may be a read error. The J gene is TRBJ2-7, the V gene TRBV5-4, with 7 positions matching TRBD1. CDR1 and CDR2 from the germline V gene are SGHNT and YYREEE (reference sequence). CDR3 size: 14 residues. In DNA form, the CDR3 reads TGTGCCAGCAGCTTGGGACAGGGCTCCTACAAGCAGTACTTC. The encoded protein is CASSLGQGSYKQYF.

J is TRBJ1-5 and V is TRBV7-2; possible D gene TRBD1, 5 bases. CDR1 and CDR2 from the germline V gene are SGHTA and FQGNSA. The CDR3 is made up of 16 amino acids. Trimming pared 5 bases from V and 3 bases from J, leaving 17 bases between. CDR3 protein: CASSRGSGNPNQPQHF. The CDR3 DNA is TGTGCCAGCAGCCGGGGCAGCGGTAATCCCAATCAGCCCCAGCATTTT.

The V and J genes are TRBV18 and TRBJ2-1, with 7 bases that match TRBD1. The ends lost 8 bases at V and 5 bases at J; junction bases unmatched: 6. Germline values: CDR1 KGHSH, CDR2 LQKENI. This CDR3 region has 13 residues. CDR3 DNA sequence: TGTGCCAGCGCCCTTGGACAGGACAATGAGCAGTTCTTC. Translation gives CASALGQDNEQFF.

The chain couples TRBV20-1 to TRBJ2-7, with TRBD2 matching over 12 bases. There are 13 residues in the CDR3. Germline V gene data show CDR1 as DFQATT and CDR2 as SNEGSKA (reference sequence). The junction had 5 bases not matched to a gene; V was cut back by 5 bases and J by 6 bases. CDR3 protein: CSAVLAGGTEQYF. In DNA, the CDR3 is TGCAGTGCTGTCCTAGCGGGAGGGACCGAGCAGTACTTC.

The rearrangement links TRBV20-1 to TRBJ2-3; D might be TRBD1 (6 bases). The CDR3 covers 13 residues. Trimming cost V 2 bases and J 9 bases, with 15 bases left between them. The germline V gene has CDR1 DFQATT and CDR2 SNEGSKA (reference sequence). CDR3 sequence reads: CSARSPITGTQYF. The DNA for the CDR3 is TGCAGTGCTAGATCCCCAATTACAGGGACGCAGTATTTT.

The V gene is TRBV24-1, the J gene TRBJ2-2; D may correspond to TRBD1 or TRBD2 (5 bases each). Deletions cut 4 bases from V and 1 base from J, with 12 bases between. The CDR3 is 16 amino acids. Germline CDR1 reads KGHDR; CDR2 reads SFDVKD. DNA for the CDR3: TGTGCCACCAGTGAATCAGGGAGAGTGAACACCGGGGAGCTGTTTTTT. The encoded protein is CATSESGRVNTGELFF.

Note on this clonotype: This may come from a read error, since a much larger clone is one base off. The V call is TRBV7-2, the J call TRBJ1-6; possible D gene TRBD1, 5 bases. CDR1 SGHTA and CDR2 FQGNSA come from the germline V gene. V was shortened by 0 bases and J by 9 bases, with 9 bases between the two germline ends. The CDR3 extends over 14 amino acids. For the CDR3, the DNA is TGTGCCAGCAGCTTAGCGGCAGGGACTTCACCCCTCCACTTT. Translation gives CASSLAAGTSPLHF.

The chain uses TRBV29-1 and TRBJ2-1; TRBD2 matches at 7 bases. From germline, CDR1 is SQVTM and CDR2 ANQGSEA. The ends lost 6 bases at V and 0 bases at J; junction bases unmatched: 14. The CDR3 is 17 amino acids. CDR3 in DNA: TGCAGCGTGCCTAAGGTAGCGGGCCCTAGCTCCTACAATGAGCAGTTCTTC. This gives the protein CSVPKVAGPSSYNEQFF.